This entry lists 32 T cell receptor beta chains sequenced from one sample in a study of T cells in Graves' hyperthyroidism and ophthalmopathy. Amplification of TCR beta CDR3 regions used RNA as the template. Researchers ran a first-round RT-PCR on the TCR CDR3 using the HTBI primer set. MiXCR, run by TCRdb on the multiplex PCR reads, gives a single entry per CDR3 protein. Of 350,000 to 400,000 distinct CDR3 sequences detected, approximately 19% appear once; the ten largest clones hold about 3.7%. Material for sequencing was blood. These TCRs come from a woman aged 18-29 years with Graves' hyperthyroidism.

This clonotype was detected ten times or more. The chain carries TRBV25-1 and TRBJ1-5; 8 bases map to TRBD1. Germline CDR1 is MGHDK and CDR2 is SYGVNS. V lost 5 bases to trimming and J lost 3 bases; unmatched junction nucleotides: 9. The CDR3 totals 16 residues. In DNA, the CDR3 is TGTGCCAGCAGTTCTACCACAGGGGGGTTCAATCAGCCCCAGCATTTT. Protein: CASSSTTGGFNQPQHF.

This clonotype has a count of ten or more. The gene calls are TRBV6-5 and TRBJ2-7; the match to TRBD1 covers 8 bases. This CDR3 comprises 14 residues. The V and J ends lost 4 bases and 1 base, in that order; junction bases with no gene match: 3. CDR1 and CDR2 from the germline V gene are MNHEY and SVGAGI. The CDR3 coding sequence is TGTGCCAGCAGTTTGGACAGGGTTTCCTACGAGCAGTACTTC. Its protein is CASSLDRVSYEQYF.

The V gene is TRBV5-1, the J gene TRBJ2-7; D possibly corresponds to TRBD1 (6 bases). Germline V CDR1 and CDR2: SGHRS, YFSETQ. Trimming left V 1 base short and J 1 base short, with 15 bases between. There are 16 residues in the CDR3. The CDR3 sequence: CASSLYQGGSSYEQYF. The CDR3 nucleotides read TGCGCCAGCAGCTTGTACCAAGGGGGATCATCCTACGAGCAGTACTTC.

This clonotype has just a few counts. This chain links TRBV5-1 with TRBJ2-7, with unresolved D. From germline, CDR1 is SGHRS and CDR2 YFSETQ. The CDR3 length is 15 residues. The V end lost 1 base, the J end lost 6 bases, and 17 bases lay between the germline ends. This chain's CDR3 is CASSLKEPLPSEQYF. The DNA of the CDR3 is TGCGCCAGCAGCTTGAAGGAGCCACTGCCGTCCGAGCAGTACTTC.

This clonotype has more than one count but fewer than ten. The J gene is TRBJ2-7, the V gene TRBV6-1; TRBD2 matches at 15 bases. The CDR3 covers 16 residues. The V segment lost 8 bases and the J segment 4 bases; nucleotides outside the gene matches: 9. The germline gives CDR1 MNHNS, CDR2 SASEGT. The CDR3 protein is CASAGLAGGPGYEQYF. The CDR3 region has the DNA TGTGCCAGCGCAGGACTAGCGGGGGGGCCGGGATACGAGCAGTACTTC.

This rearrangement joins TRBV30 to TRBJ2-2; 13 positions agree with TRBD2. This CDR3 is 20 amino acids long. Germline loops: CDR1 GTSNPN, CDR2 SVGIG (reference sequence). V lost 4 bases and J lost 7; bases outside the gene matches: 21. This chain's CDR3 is CAWNPLIPGLAGPRGGELFF. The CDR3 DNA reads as TGTGCCTGGAACCCCTTAATTCCGGGACTAGCGGGGCCCCGGGGCGGGGAGCTGTTTTTT.

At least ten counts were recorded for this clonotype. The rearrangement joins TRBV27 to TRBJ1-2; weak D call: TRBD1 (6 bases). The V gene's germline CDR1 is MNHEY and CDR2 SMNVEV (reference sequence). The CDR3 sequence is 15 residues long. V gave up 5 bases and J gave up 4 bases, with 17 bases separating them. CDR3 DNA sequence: TGTGCCAGCAGTCTCGGACAGCCTCCGGTCTATGGCTACACCTTC. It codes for CASSLGQPPVYGYTF.

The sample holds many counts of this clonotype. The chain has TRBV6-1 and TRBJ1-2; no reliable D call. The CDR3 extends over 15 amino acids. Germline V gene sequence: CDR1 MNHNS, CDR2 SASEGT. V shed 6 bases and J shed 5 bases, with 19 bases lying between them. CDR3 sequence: CASRRPLPSGYGYTF. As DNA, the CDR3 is TGTGCCAGCAGGCGCCCTTTGCCTTCCGGGTATGGCTACACCTTC.

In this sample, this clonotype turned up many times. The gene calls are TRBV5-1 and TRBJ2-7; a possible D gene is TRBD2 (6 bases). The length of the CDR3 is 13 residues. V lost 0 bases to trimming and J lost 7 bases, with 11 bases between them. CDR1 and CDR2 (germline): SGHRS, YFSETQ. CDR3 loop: CASSLGDFEEQYF. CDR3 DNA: TGCGCCAGCAGCTTGGGGGACTTTGAAGAGCAGTACTTC.

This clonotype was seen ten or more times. CDR3 sequence: CASSQAPGQAGETQYF. The CDR3, as DNA: TGCGCCAGCAGCCAGGCCCCGGGACAGGCTGGGGAGACCCAGTACTTC. The chain carries TRBV4-1 and TRBJ2-5; 8 bases match TRBD1. This CDR3 has 16 residues. The J segment lost 5 bases and the V segment lost 3 bases, leaving 11 bases of the junction unmatched. Germline V CDR1 and CDR2: MGHRA, YSYEKL.

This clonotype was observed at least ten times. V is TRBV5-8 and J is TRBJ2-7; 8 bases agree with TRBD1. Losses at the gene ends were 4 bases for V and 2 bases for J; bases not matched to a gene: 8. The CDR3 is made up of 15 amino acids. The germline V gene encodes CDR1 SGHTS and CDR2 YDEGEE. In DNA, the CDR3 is TGTGCCAGCAGCCGACGACAGGGGCCTACCTACGAGCAGTACTTC. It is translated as CASSRRQGPTYEQYF.

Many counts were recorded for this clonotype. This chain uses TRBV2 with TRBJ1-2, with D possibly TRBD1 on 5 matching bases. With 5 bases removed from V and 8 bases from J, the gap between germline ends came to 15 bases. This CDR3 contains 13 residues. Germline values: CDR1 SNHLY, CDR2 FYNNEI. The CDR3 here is CASSSGAGWGYTF. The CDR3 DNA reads TGTGCCAGCAGTTCCGGGGCCGGCTGGGGCTACACCTTC.

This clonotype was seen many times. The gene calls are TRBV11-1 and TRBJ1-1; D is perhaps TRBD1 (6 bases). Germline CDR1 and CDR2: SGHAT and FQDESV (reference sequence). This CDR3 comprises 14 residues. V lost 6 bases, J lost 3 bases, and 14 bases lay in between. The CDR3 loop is CASRLTQGYTEAFF. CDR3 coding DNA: TGTGCCAGCAGACTGACACAGGGATACACTGAAGCTTTCTTT.

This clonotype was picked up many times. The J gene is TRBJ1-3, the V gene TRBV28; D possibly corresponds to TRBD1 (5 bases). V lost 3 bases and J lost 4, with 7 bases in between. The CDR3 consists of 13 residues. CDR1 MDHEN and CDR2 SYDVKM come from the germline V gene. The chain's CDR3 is CASSFQGGNTIYF. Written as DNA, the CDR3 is TGTGCCAGCAGTTTCCAGGGAGGAAACACCATATATTTT. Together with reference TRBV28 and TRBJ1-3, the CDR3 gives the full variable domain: DVKVTQSSRYLVKRTGEKVFLECVQDMDHENMFWYRQDPGLGLRLIYFSYDVKMKEKGDIPEGYSVSREKKERFSLILESASTNQTSMYLCASSFQGGNTIYFGEGSWLTVV.

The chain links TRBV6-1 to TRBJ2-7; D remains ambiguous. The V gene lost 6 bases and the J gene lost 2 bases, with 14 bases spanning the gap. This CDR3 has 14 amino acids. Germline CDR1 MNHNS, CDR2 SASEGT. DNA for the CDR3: TGTGCCAGCAGAGAATACCAAAAACCCTACGAGCAGTACTTC. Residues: CASREYQKPYEQYF.

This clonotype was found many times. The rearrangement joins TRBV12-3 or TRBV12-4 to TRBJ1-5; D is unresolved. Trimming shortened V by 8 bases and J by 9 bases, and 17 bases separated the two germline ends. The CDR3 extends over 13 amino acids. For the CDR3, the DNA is TGTGCCAGCCTCGCCACACGGTCGGGGCCCCAGCATTTT. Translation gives CASLATRSGPQHF.

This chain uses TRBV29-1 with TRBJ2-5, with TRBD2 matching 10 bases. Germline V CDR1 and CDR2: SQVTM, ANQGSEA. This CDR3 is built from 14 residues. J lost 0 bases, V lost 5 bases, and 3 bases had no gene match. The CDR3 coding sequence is TGCAGCGTTCCAGCGGGGGGGTACCAAGAGACCCAGTACTTC. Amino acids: CSVPAGGYQETQYF. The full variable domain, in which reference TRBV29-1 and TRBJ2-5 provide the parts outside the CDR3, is SAVISQKPSRDICQRGTSLTIQCQVDSQVTMMFWYRQQPGQSLTLIATANQGSEATYESGFVIDKFPISRPNLTFSTLTVSNMSPEDSSIYLCSVPAGGYQETQYFGPGTRLLVL.

As DNA, the CDR3 is TGTGCCAGCAGCTTCGGACCCGGGGGCCATCTAGCCAAAAACATTCAGTACTTC. This codes for CASSFGPGGHLAKNIQYF. The J gene is TRBJ2-4, the V gene TRBV11-1; either TRBD1 or TRBD2 may supply D (6 bases each). The germline V gene encodes CDR1 SGHAT and CDR2 FQDESV (reference sequence). The CDR3 is 18 residues long. The germline V and J ends were trimmed by 3 bases and 0 bases, with 18 bases remaining between them.

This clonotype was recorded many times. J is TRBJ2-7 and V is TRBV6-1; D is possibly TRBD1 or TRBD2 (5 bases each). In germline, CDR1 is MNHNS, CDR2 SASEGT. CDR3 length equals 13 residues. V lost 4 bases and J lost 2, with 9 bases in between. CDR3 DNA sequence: TGTGCCAGCAGTGGCCGGGGACCCTACGAGCAGTACTTC. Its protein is CASSGRGPYEQYF.

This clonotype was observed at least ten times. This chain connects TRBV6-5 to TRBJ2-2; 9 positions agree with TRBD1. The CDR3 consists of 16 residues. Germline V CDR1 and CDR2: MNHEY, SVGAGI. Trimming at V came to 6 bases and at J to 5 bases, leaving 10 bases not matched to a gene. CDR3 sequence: CASRTGTGTPTGELFF. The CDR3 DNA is TGTGCCAGCAGGACCGGGACAGGGACGCCTACCGGGGAGCTGTTTTTT.

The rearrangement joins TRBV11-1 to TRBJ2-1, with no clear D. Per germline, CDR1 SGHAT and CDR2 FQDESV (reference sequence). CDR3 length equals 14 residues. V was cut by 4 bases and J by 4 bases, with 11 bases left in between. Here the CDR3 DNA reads TGTGCCAGCAGCTCAACTGGCCCATACAATGAGCAGTTCTTC. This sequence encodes CASSSTGPYNEQFF.

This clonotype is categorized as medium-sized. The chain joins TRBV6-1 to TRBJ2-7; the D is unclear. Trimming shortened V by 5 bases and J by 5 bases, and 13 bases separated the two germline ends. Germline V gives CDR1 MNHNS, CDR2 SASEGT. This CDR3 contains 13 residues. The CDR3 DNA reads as TGTGCCAGCAGTAAACGGAGTCCGGACGAGCAGTACTTC. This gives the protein CASSKRSPDEQYF.

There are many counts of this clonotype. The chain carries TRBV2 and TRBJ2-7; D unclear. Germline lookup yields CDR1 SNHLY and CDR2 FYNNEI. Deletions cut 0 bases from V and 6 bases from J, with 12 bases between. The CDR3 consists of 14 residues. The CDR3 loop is CASSEAFRAPEQYF. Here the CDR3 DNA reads TGTGCCAGCAGTGAAGCCTTCCGAGCCCCCGAGCAGTACTTC.

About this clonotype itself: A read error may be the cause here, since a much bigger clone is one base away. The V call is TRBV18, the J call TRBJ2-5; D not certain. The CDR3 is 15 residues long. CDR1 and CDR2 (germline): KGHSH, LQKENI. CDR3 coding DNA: TGTGCCAGCTCACCACAGGCGAATCGGCAAGAGACCAAGTACTTC. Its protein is CASSPQANRQETKYF.

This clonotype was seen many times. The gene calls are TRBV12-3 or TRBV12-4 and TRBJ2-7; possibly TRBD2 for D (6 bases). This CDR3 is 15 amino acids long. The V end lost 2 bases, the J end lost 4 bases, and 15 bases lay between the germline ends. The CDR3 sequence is CASSLPQGGAYEQYF. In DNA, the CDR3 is TGTGCCAGCAGTTTACCCCAGGGAGGCGCGTACGAGCAGTACTTC.

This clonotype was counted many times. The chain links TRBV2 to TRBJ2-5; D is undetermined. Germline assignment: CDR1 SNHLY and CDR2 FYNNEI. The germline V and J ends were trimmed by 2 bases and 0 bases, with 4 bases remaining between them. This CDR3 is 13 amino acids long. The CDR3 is CASSENNQETQYF. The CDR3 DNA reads TGTGCCAGCAGTGAAAACAACCAAGAGACCCAGTACTTC.

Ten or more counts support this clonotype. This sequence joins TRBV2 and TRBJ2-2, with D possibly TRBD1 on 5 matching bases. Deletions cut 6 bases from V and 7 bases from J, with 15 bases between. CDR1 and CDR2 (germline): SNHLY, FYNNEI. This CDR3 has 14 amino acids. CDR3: CASRPQGPLGELFF. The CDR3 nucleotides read TGTGCCAGCAGGCCCCAGGGCCCCCTCGGGGAGCTGTTTTTT.

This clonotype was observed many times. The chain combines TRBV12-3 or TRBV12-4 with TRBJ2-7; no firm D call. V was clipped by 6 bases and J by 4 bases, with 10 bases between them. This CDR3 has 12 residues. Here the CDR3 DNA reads TGTGCCAGCAGCTTAATGGGTTACGAGCAGTACTTC. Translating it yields CASSLMGYEQYF.

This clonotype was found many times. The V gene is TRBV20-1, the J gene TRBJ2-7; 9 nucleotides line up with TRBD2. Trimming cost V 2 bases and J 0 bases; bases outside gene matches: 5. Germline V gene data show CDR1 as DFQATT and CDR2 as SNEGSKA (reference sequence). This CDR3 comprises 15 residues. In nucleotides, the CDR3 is TGCAGTGCTAGATTCGGACTAGCGAACTCCTACGAGCAGTACTTC. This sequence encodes CSARFGLANSYEQYF.

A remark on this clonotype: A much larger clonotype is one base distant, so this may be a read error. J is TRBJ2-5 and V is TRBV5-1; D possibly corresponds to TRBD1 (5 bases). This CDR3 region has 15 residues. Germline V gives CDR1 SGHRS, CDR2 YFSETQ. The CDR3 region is CTSSLGAGKEETQYF. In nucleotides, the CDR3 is TGCACCAGCAGCTTGGGCGCAGGGAAAGAAGAGACCCAGTACTTC.

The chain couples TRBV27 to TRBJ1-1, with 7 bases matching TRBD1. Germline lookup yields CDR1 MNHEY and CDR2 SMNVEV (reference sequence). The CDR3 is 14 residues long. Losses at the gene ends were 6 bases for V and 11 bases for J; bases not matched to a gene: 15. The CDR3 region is CASSRSSDREGAFF. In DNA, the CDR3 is TGTGCCAGCAGCAGGTCCTCCGACAGGGAAGGCGCTTTCTTT.

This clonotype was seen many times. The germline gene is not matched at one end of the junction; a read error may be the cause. Written as DNA, the CDR3 is TGTGCCAGCAGAGAAGGGGCAGGCGATTACTATGGCTACACCTTC. Protein product: CASREGAGDYYGYTF. The V call is TRBV6-1, the J call TRBJ1-2; D possibly corresponds to TRBD1 (5 bases). In germline, CDR1 is MNHNS, CDR2 SASEGT. CDR3 length equals 15 residues.